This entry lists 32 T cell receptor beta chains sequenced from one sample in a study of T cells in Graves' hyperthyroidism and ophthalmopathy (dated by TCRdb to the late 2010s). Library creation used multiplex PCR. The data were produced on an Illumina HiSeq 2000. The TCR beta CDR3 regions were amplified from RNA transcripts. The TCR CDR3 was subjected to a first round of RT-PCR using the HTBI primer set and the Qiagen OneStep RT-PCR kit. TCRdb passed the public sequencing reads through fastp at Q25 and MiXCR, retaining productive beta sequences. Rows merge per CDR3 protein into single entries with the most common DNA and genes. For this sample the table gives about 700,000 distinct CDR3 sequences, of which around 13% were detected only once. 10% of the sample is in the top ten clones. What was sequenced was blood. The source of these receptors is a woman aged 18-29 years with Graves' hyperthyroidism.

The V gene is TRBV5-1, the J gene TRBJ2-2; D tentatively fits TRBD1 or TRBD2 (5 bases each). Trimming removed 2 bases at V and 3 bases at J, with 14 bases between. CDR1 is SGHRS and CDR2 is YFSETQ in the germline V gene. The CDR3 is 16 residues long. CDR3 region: CASSFTGTTYTGELFF. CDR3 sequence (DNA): TGCGCCAGCAGCTTTACCGGGACGACATACACCGGGGAGCTGTTTTTT.

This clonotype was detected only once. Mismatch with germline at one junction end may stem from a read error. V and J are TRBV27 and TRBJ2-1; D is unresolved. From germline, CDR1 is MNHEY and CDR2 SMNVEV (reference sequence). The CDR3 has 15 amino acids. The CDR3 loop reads CASSQGPLGSNEQSF. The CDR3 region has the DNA TGTGCCAGCAGCCAAGGGCCTCTAGGCTCCAATGAGCAGTCCTTC.

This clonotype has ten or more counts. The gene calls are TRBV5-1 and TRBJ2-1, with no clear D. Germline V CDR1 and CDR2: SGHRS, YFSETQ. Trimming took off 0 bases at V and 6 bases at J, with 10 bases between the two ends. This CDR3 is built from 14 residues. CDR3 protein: CASSLVPTSNEQFF. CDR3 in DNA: TGCGCCAGCAGCTTGGTTCCGACAAGCAATGAGCAGTTCTTC. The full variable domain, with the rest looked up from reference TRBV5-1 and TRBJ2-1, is KAGVTQTPRYLIKTRGQQVTLSCSPISGHRSVSWYQQTPGQGLQFLFEYFSETQRNKGNFPGRFSGRQFSNSRSEMNVSTLELGDSALYLCASSLVPTSNEQFFGPGTRLTVL.

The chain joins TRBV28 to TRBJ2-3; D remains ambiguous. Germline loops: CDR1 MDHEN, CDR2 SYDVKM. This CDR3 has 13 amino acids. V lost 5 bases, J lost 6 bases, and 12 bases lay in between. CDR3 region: CASSLSPVDTQYF. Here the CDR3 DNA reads TGTGCCAGCAGTCTCTCCCCGGTTGATACGCAGTATTTT.

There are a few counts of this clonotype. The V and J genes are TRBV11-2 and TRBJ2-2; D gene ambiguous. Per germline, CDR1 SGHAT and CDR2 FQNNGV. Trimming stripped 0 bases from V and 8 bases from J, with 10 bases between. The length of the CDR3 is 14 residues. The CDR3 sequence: CASSLDYSAGELFF. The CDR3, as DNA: TGTGCCAGCAGCTTAGATTATTCGGCGGGGGAGCTGTTTTTT.

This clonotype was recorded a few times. Here the CDR3 DNA reads TGTGCCAGCATCGCCGACAATGAGCAGTTCTTC. Protein product: CASIADNEQFF. The chain joins TRBV12-3 or TRBV12-4 to TRBJ2-1; D gene uncertain. The CDR3 has 11 amino acids. Trimming removed 7 bases from V and 5 bases from J, with 6 bases in between.

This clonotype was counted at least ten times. The CDR3 bases are TGTGCCAGCAGGGGACAGGCGGGCACTGAAGCTTTCTTT. It yields the protein CASRGQAGTEAFF. The rearrangement links TRBV2 to TRBJ1-1, with TRBD1 matching 8 bases. The CDR3 length is 13 residues. After removal of 6 bases from V and 4 bases from J, the junction contained 4 bases not matched to a gene. CDR1 SNHLY and CDR2 FYNNEI come from the germline V gene.

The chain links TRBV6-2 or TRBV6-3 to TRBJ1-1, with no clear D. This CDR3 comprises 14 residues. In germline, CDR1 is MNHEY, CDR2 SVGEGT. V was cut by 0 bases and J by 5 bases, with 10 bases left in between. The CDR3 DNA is TGTGCCAGCAGTTACTCGGGTTTTGGGACTGAAGCTTTCTTT. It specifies CASSYSGFGTEAFF.

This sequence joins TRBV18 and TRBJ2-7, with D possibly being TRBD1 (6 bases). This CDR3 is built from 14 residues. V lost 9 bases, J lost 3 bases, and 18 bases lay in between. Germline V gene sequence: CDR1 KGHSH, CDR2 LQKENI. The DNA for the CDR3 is TGTGCCAGTTCGACAACCGGGACAAACTACGAGCAGTACTTC. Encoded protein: CASSTTGTNYEQYF.

The CDR3 loop is CASSQDVGGQPQHF. CDR3 coding DNA: TGCGCCAGCAGCCAAGATGTGGGTGGGCAGCCCCAGCATTTT. The V and J genes are TRBV4-1 and TRBJ1-5; D is ambiguous. CDR1 and CDR2 from the germline V gene are MGHRA and YSYEKL. V shed 0 bases and J shed 7 bases, with 10 bases lying between them. CDR3 length: 14 residues.

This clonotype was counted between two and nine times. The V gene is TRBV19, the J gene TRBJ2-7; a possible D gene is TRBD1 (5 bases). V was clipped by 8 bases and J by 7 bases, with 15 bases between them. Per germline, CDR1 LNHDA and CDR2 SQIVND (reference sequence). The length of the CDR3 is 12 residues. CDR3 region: CASAWEGEEQYF. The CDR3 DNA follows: TGTGCCAGTGCATGGGAAGGGGAAGAGCAGTACTTC.

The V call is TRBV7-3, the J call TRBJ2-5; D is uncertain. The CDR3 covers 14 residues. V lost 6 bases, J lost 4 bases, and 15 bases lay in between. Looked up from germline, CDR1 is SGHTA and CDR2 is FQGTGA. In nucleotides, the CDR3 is TGTGCCAGCAGTGAAAGATTCGACGGAGAGACCCAGTACTTC. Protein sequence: CASSERFDGETQYF.

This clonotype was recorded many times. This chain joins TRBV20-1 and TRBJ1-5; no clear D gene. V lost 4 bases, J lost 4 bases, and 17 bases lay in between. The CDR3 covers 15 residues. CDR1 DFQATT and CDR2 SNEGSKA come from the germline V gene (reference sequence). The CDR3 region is CSANLRTGPNQPQHF. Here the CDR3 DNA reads TGCAGTGCTAACTTGAGAACCGGGCCTAATCAGCCCCAGCATTTT.

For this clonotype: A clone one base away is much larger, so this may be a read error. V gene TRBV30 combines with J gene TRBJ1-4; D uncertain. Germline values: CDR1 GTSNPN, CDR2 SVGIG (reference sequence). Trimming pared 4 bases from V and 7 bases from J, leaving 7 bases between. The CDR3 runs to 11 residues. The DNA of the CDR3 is TGTGCCTGGAAACGTAGTGAAAAACTGTTTTTT. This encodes CAWKRSEKLFF. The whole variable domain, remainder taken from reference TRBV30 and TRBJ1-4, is SQTIHQWPATLVQPVGSPLSLECTVEGTSNPNLYWYRQAAGRGLQLLFYSVGIGQISSEVPQNLSASRPQDRQFILSSKKLLLSDSGFYLCAWKRSEKLFFGSGTQLSVL.

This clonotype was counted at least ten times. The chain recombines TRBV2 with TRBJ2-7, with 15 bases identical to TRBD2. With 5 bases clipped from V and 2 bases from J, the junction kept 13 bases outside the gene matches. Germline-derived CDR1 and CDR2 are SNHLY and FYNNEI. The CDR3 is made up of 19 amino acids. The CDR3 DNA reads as TGTGCCAGCAGTCCTAAAGGACTAGCGGGAGGGATGGGGGCCTACGAGCAGTACTTC. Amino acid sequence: CASSPKGLAGGMGAYEQYF.

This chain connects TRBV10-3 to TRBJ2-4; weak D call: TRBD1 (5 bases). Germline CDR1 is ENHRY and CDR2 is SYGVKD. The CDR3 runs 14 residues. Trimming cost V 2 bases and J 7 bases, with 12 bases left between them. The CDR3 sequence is CAISETIQENIQYF. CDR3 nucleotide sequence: TGTGCCATCAGTGAGACCATACAGGAGAACATTCAGTACTTC.

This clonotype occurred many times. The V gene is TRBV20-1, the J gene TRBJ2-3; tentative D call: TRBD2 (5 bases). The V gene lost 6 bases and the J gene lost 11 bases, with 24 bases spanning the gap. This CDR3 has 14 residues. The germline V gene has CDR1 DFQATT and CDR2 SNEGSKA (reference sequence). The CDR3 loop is CSAPTGIASFGQYF. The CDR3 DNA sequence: TGCAGTGCCCCGACCGGGATAGCATCCTTCGGGCAGTATTTT.

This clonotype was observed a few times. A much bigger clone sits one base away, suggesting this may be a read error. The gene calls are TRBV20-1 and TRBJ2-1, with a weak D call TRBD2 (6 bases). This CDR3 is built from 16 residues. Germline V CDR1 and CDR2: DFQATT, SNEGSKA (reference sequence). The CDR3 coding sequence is TGCAGTGCCAGGTCGAGACTAGAAGGATCCCTTAATGAGCAGCTCTTC. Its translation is CSARSRLEGSLNEQLF.

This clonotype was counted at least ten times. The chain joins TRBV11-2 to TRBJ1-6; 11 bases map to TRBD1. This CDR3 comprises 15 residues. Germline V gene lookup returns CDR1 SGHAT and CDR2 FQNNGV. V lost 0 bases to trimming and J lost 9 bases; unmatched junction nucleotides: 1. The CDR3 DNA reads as TGTGCCAGCAGCTTAGAGGGACAGGGGGGTTCACCCCTCCACTTT. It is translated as CASSLEGQGGSPLHF.

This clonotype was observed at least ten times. This chain's CDR3 is CASSGDYGFRDEQYF. The CDR3 DNA sequence: TGTGCCAGCAGTGGGGACTATGGGTTCCGGGACGAGCAGTACTTC. The rearrangement uses TRBV2 and TRBJ2-7; 7 positions agree with TRBD2. Trimming removed 4 bases from V and 5 bases from J; junction bases left unmatched: 11. CDR1 and CDR2 (germline): SNHLY, FYNNEI. The CDR3 has 15 amino acids.

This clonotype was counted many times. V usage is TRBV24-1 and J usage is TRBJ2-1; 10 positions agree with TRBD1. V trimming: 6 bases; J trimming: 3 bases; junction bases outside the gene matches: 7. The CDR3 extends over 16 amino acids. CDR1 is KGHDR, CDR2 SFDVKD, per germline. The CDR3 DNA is TGTGCCACCAGTCCCGGGACAGGGGCAATCTACAATGAGCAGTTCTTC. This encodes CATSPGTGAIYNEQFF.

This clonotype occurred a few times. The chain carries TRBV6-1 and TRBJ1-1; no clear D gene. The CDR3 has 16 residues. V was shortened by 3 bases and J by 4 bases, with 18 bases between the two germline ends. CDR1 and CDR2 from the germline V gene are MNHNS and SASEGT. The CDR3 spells CASSESSPGGVTEAFF. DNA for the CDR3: TGTGCCAGCAGTGAGTCCTCGCCCGGCGGGGTCACTGAAGCTTTCTTT.

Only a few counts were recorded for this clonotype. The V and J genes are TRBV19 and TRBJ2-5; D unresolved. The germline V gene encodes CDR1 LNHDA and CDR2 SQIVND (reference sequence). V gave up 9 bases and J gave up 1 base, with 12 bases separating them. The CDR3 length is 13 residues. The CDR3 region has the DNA TGTGCCAGGTCCTTGGACCTCCAAGAGACCCAGTACTTC. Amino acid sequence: CARSLDLQETQYF.

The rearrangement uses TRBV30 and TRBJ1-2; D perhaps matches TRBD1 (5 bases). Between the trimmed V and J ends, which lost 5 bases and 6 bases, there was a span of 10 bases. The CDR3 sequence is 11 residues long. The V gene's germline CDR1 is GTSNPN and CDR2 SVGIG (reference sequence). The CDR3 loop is CAWQTVDGYTF. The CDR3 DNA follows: TGTGCCTGGCAGACAGTCGATGGCTACACCTTC.

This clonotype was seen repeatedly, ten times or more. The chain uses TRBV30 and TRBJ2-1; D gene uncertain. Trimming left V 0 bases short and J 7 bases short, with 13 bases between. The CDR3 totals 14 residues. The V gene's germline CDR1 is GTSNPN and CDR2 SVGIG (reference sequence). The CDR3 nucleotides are TGTGCCTGGAGTGTACTGGGCTCCCGGAATGAGCAGTTCTTC. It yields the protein CAWSVLGSRNEQFF.

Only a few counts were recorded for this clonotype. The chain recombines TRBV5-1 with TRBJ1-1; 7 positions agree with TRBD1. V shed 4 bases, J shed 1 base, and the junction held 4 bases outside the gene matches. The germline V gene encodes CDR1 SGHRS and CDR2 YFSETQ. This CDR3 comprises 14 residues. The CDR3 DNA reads TGCGCCAGCAGCGGCAACAGGGGGAACACTGAAGCTTTCTTT. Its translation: CASSGNRGNTEAFF.

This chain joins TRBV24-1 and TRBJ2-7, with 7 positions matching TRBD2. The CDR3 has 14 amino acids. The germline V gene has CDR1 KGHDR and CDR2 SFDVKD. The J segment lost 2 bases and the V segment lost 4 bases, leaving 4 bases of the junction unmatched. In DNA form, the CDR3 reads TGTGCCACCAGTGAGACGGGACTACCCTACGAGCAGTACTTC. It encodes CATSETGLPYEQYF.

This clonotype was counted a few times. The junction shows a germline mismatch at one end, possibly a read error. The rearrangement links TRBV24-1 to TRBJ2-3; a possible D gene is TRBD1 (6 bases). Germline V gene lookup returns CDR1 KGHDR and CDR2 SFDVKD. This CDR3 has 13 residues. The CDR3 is CATSDSPTGTQYF. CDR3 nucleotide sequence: TGTGCCACATCGGACAGCCCCACAGGTACGCAGTATTTT.

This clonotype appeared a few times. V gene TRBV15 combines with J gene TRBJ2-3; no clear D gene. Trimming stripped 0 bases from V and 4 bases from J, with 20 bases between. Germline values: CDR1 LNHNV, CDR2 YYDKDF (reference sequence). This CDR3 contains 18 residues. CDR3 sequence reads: CATSRDFIWLRTPDTQYF. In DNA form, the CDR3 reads TGTGCCACCAGCAGAGATTTTATTTGGCTCCGTACGCCAGATACGCAGTATTTT.

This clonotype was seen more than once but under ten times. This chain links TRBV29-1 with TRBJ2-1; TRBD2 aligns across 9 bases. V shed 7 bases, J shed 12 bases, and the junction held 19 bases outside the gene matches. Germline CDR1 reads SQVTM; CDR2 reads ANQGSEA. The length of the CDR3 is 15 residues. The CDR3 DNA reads TGCAGCGGCCATGACAGAGGACTAGCGCCGACAGGGCAGTTCTTC. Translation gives CSGHDRGLAPTGQFF.

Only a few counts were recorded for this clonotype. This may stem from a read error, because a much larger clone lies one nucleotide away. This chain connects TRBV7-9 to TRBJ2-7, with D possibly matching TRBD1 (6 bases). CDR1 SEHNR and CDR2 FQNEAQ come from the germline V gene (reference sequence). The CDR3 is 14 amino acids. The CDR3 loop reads CVSSRAGEYYEQYF. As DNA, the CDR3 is TGTGTCAGCAGTCGGGCAGGGGAATACTACGAGCAGTACTTC.

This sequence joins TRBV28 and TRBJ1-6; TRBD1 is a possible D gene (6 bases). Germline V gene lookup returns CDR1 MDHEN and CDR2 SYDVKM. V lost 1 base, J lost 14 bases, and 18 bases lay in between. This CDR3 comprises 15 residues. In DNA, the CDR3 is TGTGCCAGCAGTTTATCGACCCCAGGGGCTTACACCCTCCACTTT. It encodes CASSLSTPGAYTLHF.